The sample holds a few counts of the clone carrying this T cell receptor (beta chain). TCRdb processed the 5' RACE reads anew with MiXCR; each CDR3 protein has one entry. The sample consists of roughly 170,000 distinct CDR3 sequences, 9.8% of them appearing once. This entry comes from a study of CD8 T cells in ankylosing spondylitis. CDR1 and CDR2 from the germline V gene are LGHNA and YSLEER. There are 15 residues in the CDR3. Trimming left V 4 bases short and J 6 bases short, with 16 bases between. The specimen was blood, either unsorted or a sorted T cell fraction (not recorded which). This TCR was recovered from a female donor with ankylosing spondylitis or in good health (not recorded which). The V gene is TRBV4-3, the J gene TRBJ1-3, with D possibly being TRBD1 (6 bases). DNA for the CDR3: TGCGCCAGCAGCCTAGGGGCAGGGGACGAAAACACCATATATTTT. Its protein product is CASSLGAGDENTIYF.